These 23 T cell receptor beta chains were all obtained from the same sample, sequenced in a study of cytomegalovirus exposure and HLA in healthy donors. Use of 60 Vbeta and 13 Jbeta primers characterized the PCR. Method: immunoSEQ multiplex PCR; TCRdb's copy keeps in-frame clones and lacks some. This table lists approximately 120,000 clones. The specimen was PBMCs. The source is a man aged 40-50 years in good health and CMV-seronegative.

In nucleotides, the CDR3 is TGTGCCGGTGGCCCCCGGGACAGATCCTACGAGCAGTACTTC. The encoded protein is CAGGPRDRSYEQYF. The chain combines TRBV30 with TRBJ2-7, with 7 bases identical to TRBD1. V shed 8 bases and J 1 base; nucleotides not matched to a gene: 11. The CDR3 is 14 amino acids. Germline CDR1 GTSNPN, CDR2 SVGIG (reference sequence).

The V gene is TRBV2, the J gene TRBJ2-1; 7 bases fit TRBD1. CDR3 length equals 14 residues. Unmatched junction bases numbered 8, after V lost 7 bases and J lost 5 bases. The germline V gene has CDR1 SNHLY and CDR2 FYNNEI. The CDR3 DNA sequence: TGTGCCAGCAAAGACAGGGCTCTAGACAATGAGCAGTTCTTC. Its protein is CASKDRALDNEQFF.

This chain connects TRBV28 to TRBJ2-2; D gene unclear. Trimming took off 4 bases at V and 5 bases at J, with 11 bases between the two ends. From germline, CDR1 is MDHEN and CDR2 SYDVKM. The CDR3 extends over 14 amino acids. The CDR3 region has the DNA TGTGCCAGCAGTTACAGAATTCTAACCGGGGAGCTGTTTTTT. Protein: CASSYRILTGELFF.

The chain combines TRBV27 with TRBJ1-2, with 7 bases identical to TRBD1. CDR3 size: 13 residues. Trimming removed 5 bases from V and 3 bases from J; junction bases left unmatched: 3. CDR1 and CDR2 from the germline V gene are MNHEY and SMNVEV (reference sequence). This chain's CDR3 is CASSPQGDYGYTF. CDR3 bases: TGTGCCAGCAGTCCCCAGGGGGACTATGGCTACACCTTC.

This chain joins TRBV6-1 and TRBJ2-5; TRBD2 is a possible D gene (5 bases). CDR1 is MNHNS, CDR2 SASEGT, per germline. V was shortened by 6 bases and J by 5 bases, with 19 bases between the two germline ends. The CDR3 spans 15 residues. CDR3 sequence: CASSLEGTDKETQYF. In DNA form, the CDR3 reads TGTGCCAGCAGCCTCGAGGGTACTGACAAGGAGACCCAGTACTTC.

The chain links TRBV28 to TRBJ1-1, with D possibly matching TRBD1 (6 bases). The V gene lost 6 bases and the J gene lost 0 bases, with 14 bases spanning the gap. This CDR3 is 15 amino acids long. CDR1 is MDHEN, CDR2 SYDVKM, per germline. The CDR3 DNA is TGTGCCAGCAGCCAAGGGGGACGGATGAACACTGAAGCTTTCTTT. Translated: CASSQGGRMNTEAFF.

The CDR3 here is CASTARTSGIYEQYF. CDR3 DNA sequence: TGTGCCAGCACCGCTAGGACTAGCGGGATCTACGAGCAGTACTTC. The chain carries TRBV21-1 and TRBJ2-7; TRBD2, the table's D call, was not compared with the DNA. TRBV21-1 is a pseudogene locus. The CDR3 extends over 15 amino acids.

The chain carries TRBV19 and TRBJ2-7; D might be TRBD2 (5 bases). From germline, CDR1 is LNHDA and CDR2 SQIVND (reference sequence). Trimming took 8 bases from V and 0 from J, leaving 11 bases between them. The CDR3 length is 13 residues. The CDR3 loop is CASSAAASYEQYF. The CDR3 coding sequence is TGTGCCAGTTCGGCAGCGGCCTCCTACGAGCAGTACTTC.

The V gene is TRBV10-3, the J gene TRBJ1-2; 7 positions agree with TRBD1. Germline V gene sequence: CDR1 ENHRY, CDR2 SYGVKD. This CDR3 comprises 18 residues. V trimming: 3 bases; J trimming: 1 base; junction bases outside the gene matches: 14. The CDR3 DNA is TGTGCCATCAGTGAAGGCGGCGGACAGGCCAACAATAACTATGGCTACACCTTC. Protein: CAISEGGGQANNNYGYTF.

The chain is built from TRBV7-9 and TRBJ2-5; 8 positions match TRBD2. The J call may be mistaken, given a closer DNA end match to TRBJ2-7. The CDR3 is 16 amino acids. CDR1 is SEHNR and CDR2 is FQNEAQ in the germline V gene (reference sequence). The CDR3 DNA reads TGTGCCAGCAGCTTAGTACTAGCGGCAAACACACCCGAGCAGTACTTC. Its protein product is CASSLVLAANTPEQYF.

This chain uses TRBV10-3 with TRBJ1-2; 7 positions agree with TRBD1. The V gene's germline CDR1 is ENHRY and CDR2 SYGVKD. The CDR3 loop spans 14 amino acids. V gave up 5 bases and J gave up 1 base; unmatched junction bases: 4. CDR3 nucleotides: TGTGCCATCAGTCCCGGGACAGATAACTATGGCTACACCTTC. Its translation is CAISPGTDNYGYTF.

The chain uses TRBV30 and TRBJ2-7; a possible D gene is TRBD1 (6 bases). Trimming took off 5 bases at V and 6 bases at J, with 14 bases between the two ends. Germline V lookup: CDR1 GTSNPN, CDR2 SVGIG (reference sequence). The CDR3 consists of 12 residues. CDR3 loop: CAWGHREREQYF. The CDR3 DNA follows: TGTGCCTGGGGTCACAGGGAGCGCGAGCAGTACTTC.

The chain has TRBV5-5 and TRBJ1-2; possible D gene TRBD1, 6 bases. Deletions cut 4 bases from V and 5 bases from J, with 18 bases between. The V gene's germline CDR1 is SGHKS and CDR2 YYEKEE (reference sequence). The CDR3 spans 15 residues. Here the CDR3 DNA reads TGTGCCAGCAGCCCCTCGTTCGGGCAGGGGTATGGCTACACCTTC. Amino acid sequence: CASSPSFGQGYGYTF.

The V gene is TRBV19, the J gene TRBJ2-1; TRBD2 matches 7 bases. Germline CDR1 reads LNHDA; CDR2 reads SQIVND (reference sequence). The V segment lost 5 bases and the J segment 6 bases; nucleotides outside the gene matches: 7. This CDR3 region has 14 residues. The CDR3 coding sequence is TGTGCCAGTAGTCCCCGGACTAGTGGCAATGAGCAGTTCTTC. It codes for CASSPRTSGNEQFF.

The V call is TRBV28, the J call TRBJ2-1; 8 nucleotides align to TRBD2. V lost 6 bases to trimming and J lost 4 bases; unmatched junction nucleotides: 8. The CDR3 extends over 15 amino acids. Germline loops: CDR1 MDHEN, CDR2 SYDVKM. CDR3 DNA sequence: TGTGCCAGCAGCACCCCGGGGGGGGTGTACAATGAGCAGTTCTTC. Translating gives CASSTPGGVYNEQFF. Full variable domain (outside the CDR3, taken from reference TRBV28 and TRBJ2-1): DVKVTQSSRYLVKRTGEKVFLECVQDMDHENMFWYRQDPGLGLRLIYFSYDVKMKEKGDIPEGYSVSREKKERFSLILESASTNQTSMYLCASSTPGGVYNEQFFGPGTRLTVL.

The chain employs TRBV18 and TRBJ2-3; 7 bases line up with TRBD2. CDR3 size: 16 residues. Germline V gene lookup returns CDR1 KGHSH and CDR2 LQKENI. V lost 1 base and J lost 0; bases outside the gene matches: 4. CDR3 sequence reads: CASSPLSGASTDTQYF. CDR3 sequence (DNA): TGTGCCAGCTCACCACTAAGCGGGGCAAGCACAGATACGCAGTATTTT.

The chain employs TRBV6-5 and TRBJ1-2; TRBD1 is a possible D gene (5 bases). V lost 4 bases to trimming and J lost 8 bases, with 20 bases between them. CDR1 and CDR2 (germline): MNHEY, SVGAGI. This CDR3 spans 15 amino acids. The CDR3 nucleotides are TGTGCCAGCAGTTCCCAGGGCGCCAAATTGAGCGGCTACACCTTC. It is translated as CASSSQGAKLSGYTF.

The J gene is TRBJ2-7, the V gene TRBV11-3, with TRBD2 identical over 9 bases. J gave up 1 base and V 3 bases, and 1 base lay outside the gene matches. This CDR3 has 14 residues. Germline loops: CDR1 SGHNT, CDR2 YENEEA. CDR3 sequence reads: CASSFLAGSYEQYF. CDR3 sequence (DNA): TGTGCCAGCAGCTTTCTAGCGGGATCCTACGAGCAGTACTTC.

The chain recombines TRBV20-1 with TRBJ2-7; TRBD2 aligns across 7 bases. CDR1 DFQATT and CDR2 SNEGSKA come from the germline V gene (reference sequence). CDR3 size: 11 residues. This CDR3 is CALASGYEQYF. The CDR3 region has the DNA TGCGCCCTGGCTAGCGGCTACGAGCAGTACTTC.

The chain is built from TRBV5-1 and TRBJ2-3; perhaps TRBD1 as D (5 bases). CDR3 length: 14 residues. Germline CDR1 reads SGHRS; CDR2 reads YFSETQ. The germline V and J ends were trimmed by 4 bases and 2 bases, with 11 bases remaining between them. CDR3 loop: CASSPRQYTDTQYF. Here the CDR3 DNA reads TGCGCCAGCAGCCCGCGACAGTACACAGATACGCAGTATTTT.

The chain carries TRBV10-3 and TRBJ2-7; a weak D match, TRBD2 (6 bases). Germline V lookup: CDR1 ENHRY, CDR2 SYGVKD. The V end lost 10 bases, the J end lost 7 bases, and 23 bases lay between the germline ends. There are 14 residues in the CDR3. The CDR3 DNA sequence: TGTGCCACCCGCCCGGGAGCCAAGGCGGGGGAGCAGTACTTC. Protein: CATRPGAKAGEQYF.

The CDR3 loop is CASSQSLDLAAEQYF. The CDR3 bases are TGTGCCAGCAGTCAATCCCTTGACTTGGCCGCCGAGCAGTACTTC. The V and J genes are TRBV6-6 and TRBJ2-7; D ambiguous. This CDR3 has 15 amino acids. From germline, CDR1 is MNHNY and CDR2 SVGAGI (reference sequence). The V gene lost 5 bases and the J gene lost 6 bases, with 20 bases spanning the gap.

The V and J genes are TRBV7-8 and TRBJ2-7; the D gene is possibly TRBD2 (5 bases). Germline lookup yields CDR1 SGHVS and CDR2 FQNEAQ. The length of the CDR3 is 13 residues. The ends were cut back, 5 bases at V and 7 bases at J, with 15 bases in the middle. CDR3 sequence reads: CASSQRYEGEQYF. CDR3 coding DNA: TGTGCCAGCAGCCAAAGGTATGAGGGAGAGCAGTACTTC.